Shown below are 14 T cell receptor beta chains from a single sample sequenced in a study of T-cell reconstitution after alpha-beta-depleted transplantation in children. Using unique molecular identifiers, the investigators prepared the TCRbeta library. TCRdb reprocessed the PCR reads via MiXCR and lists one record per CDR3 protein. The sample shows 90,000 to 100,000 distinct CDR3 sequences, around a quarter of them seen only once. This specimen consisted of PBMCs, obtained before TCRalphabeta/CD19-depleted stem cell transplant. These receptors all come from a boy aged 2 to 10 with acute lymphoblastic leukemia, due to receive a stem cell transplant.

This clonotype has just a few counts. J is TRBJ2-5 and V is TRBV18, with 9 bases lining up with TRBD2. V was clipped by 2 bases and J by 10 bases; unmatched bases: 11. The CDR3 runs to 15 residues. CDR1 and CDR2 from the germline V gene are KGHSH and LQKENI. The CDR3 sequence is CASSPVGLAIRNQYF. In nucleotides, the CDR3 is TGTGCCAGCTCACCAGTGGGACTAGCAATCCGGAACCAGTACTTC.

The rearrangement links TRBV24-1 to TRBJ2-1; D uncertain. CDR3 length equals 14 residues. Trimming stripped 5 bases from V and 6 bases from J, with 13 bases between. From germline, CDR1 is KGHDR and CDR2 SFDVKD. The CDR3 nucleotides are TGTGCCACCAGTGCCGGCAACCCTTCCAATGAGCAGTTCTTC. It translates to CATSAGNPSNEQFF.

This chain connects TRBV7-2 to TRBJ2-1; D might be TRBD1 or TRBD2, each matching 5 bases. The germline CDR1 and CDR2 sequences are SGHTA and FQGNSA. The CDR3 has 14 residues. Trimming removed 4 bases at V and 8 bases at J, with 15 bases between. This CDR3 is CASSSGTAGDEQFF. CDR3 sequence (DNA): TGTGCCAGCAGCTCCGGGACCGCCGGCGATGAGCAGTTCTTC.

The sample holds a few counts of this clonotype. The V gene is TRBV3-1, the J gene TRBJ2-6; the D call may be TRBD1 or TRBD2 (6 bases each). CDR3 length: 17 residues. Germline lookup yields CDR1 LGHDT and CDR2 YNNKEL (reference sequence). Trimming cost V 0 bases and J 4 bases, with 13 bases left between them. The CDR3 nucleotides read TGTGCCAGCAGCCAAGAGTCGGGGGCGCGCGGGGCCAACGTCCTGACTTTC. Its translation: CASSQESGARGANVLTF.

The chain links TRBV5-1 to TRBJ1-1; D gene unclear. Germline V gene sequence: CDR1 SGHRS, CDR2 YFSETQ. The CDR3 totals 13 residues. V was cut by 0 bases and J by 0 bases, with 3 bases left in between. CDR3 DNA sequence: TGCGCCAGCAGCTTGGTTCTGAACACTGAAGCTTTCTTT. This codes for CASSLVLNTEAFF.

This clonotype was seen a handful of times. The J gene is TRBJ2-4, the V gene TRBV7-2; D may be TRBD2 (6 bases). Trimming shortened V by 7 bases and J by 1 base, and 14 bases separated the two germline ends. CDR3 length: 15 amino acids. From germline, CDR1 is SGHTA and CDR2 FQGNSA. CDR3 sequence: CASIQRAGAKNIQYF. CDR3 coding DNA: TGTGCCAGCATCCAGCGGGCGGGGGCCAAAAACATTCAGTACTTC.

The chain recombines TRBV29-1 with TRBJ2-3, with D unclear. Looked up from germline, CDR1 is SQVTM and CDR2 is ANQGSEA. The CDR3 extends over 14 amino acids. Trimming took 2 bases from V and 2 from J, leaving 11 bases between them. Here the CDR3 reads CSVEPLTATDTQYF. The DNA of the CDR3 is TGCAGCGTTGAACCATTAACGGCCACAGATACGCAGTATTTT.

The chain employs TRBV21-1 and TRBJ1-1. TRBV21-1 represents a pseudogene. This CDR3 has 12 amino acids. The CDR3 here is CASNKVGTEAFF. DNA for the CDR3: TGTGCCAGCAACAAAGTGGGGACGGAAGCTTTCTTT.

The rearrangement joins TRBV5-6 to TRBJ2-6; 7 positions match TRBD2. Germline lookup yields CDR1 SGHDT and CDR2 YYEEEE. The CDR3 is 15 residues long. V gave up 4 bases and J gave up 2 bases; unmatched junction bases: 3. The DNA of the CDR3 is TGTGCCAGCAGCACTGCGGGGGCTGGGGCCAACGTCCTGACTTTC. It specifies CASSTAGAGANVLTF.

Concerning this clonotype: Its ends do not fully match the called genes, so a read error is possible. The V call is TRBV4-3, the J call TRBJ1-4; no reliable D call. CDR3 length: 15 residues. The germline V gene has CDR1 LGHNA and CDR2 YSLEER. The CDR3 region is CASSPIGAANEKLSF. The CDR3 DNA is TGCGCCAGCAGCCCGATAGGAGCGGCTAATGAAAAACTGTCTTTT.

This sequence joins TRBV27 and TRBJ1-1; D perhaps matches TRBD1 (6 bases). Germline V CDR1 and CDR2: MNHEY, SMNVEV (reference sequence). The length of the CDR3 is 14 residues. V was cut by 4 bases and J by 0 bases, with 9 bases left in between. DNA of the CDR3: TGTGCCAGCAGTTACGGGGGCTTGAACACTGAAGCTTTCTTT. This codes for CASSYGGLNTEAFF.

This clonotype was counted a few times. Written as DNA, the CDR3 is TGCGCCAGCAGCGATAATAGACAGGAAGATACGCAGTATTTT. Residues: CASSDNRQEDTQYF. The chain uses TRBV5-1 and TRBJ2-3; possible D gene TRBD1, 6 bases. CDR1 is SGHRS and CDR2 is YFSETQ in the germline V gene. The CDR3 loop spans 14 amino acids. V lost 4 bases and J 5 bases, leaving 14 bases between the germline ends.

The J gene is TRBJ2-7, the V gene TRBV29-1; possibly TRBD2 for D (6 bases). This CDR3 has 10 amino acids. V was cut by 4 bases and J by 11 bases, with 12 bases left in between. CDR1 is SQVTM, CDR2 ANQGSEA, per germline. This chain's CDR3 is CSVGGEVKYF. In DNA form, the CDR3 reads TGCAGCGTTGGGGGGGAAGTTAAGTACTTC.

V and J are TRBV24-1 and TRBJ2-7; 10 bases match TRBD2. V dropped 4 bases and J dropped 0; count of bases not matched to a gene: 5. Germline V lookup: CDR1 KGHDR, CDR2 SFDVKD. CDR3 length equals 16 residues. The CDR3 DNA reads as TGTGCCACCAGTGACCCCCCTAGCGGGAGCTCCTACGAGCAGTACTTC. Translated: CATSDPPSGSSYEQYF.